This record concerns one T cell receptor (beta chain) sequence. Profiled with immunoSEQ multiplex PCR; TCRdb holds only in-frame clones, not every one. Here the sample spans around 13,000 clones, around 92% being singletons. The sample originates from a study of control samples from healthy donors and cancer patients. The sample was PBMCs. The receptor's source is an elderly man with lung cancer.

CDR3 in amino acids: CASRVAGTWGYTF. CDR3 bases: TGTGCCAGCAGGGTGGCCGGGACTTGGGGCTACACCTTC. The chain combines TRBV6-5 with TRBJ1-2; tentatively, D is TRBD1 (5 bases). The CDR3 is 13 amino acids. Per the germline V gene, CDR1 is MNHEY and CDR2 is SVGAGI. Trimming removed 6 bases at V and 8 bases at J, with 16 bases between.